Shown below are 26 T cell receptor beta chains from a single sample sequenced in a study of cytomegalovirus exposure and HLA in healthy donors. Amplification used 60 Vbeta primers and 13 Jbeta primers. Some clones are missing from TCRdb's copy, which holds only in-frame ones; the method was immunoSEQ multiplex PCR. Of some 220,000 clones detected, approximately 84% appear once; the ten largest clones hold approximately 0.5%. The specimen sequenced was PBMCs. The receptor set was obtained from a woman between 35 and 50 years old in good health and CMV-seronegative.

The chain links TRBV18 to TRBJ2-3; 7 nucleotides agree with TRBD2. Germline V gene lookup returns CDR1 KGHSH and CDR2 LQKENI. V trimming: 2 bases; J trimming: 1 base; junction bases outside the gene matches: 3. The CDR3 extends over 15 amino acids. CDR3: CASSPRLAGTDTQYF. As DNA, the CDR3 is TGTGCCAGCTCACCAAGGCTAGCGGGCACAGATACGCAGTATTTT.

The CDR3 nucleotides are TGTGCCAGCAGTAATACAGGGACCGGTGTCCACGAGCAGTACTTC. This codes for CASSNTGTGVHEQYF. The chain carries TRBV6-5 and TRBJ2-7; maybe TRBD1 (6 bases). The ends were cut back, 5 bases at V and 5 bases at J, with 19 bases in the middle. The CDR3 spans 15 residues. The V gene's germline CDR1 is MNHEY and CDR2 SVGAGI.

V usage is TRBV30 and J usage is TRBJ2-1; 11 bases line up with TRBD2. The CDR3 has 13 amino acids. J lost 9 bases, V lost 2 bases, and 3 bases had no gene match. Germline values: CDR1 GTSNPN, CDR2 SVGIG (reference sequence). This chain's CDR3 is CAWSSGLAGEQFF. DNA for the CDR3: TGTGCCTGGAGTTCCGGACTAGCGGGTGAGCAGTTCTTC. The full variable domain, its missing parts supplied by reference TRBV30 and TRBJ2-1, is SQTIHQWPATLVQPVGSPLSLECTVEGTSNPNLYWYRQAAGRGLQLLFYSVGIGQISSEVPQNLSASRPQDRQFILSSKKLLLSDSGFYLCAWSSGLAGEQFFGPGTRLTVL.

This rearrangement joins TRBV18 to TRBJ2-1; no reliable D call. CDR3 length: 14 residues. Germline V gene lookup returns CDR1 KGHSH and CDR2 LQKENI. The V and J ends lost 5 bases and 0 bases respectively, with 8 bases between them. The CDR3 region has the DNA TGTGCCAGCTCATTGAGCACCTCCTACAATGAGCAGTTCTTC. It yields the protein CASSLSTSYNEQFF. Looking up the rest from reference TRBV18 and TRBJ2-1 gives the full variable domain: NAGVMQNPRHLVRRRGQEARLRCSPMKGHSHVYWYRQLPEEGLKFMVYLQKENIIDESGMPKERFSAEFPKEGPSILRIQQVVRGDSAAYFCASSLSTSYNEQFFGPGTRLTVL.

The rearrangement links TRBV30 to TRBJ1-2; D gene ambiguous. Trimming shortened V by 1 base and J by 8 bases, and 26 bases separated the two germline ends. The CDR3 covers 17 residues. Germline V CDR1 and CDR2: GTSNPN, SVGIG (reference sequence). CDR3 amino acids: CAWSAPFQPGSYSGYTF. CDR3 sequence (DNA): TGTGCCTGGAGTGCGCCCTTCCAACCGGGATCCTACTCCGGCTACACCTTC.

This chain joins TRBV19 and TRBJ1-1; the D gene is possibly TRBD1 (6 bases). This CDR3 has 15 amino acids. V was pared by 8 bases and J by 1 base, with 17 bases between. CDR1 LNHDA and CDR2 SQIVND come from the germline V gene (reference sequence). As DNA, the CDR3 is TGTGCCAGTTTTATTCGGGGACACCCGAACACTGAAGCTTTCTTT. Translating it yields CASFIRGHPNTEAFF.

The chain employs TRBV19 and TRBJ1-2; D is unclear. Trimming left V 3 bases short and J 2 bases short, with 7 bases between. The CDR3 is 13 residues long. CDR1 and CDR2 (germline): LNHDA, SQIVND (reference sequence). The CDR3 is CASSIQVNYGYTF. DNA for the CDR3: TGTGCCAGTAGTATCCAGGTCAACTATGGCTACACCTTC.

V and J are TRBV14 and TRBJ1-2; perhaps TRBD1 as D (6 bases). The ends were cut back, 1 base at V and 8 bases at J, with 14 bases in the middle. Germline V lookup: CDR1 SGHDN, CDR2 FVKESK. This CDR3 contains 14 residues. In DNA form, the CDR3 reads TGTGCCAGCAGCCAAGCGGACAGCCACGGGGGCTACACCTTC. Its protein is CASSQADSHGGYTF.

The chain has TRBV9 and TRBJ1-2; 8 bases are a match to TRBD1. V was pared by 0 bases and J by 4 bases, with 8 bases of the junction left unmatched. The CDR3 is 16 amino acids. The germline gives CDR1 SGDLS, CDR2 YYNGEE. The chain's CDR3 is CASSVAVTGGGYGYTF. The CDR3 bases are TGTGCCAGCAGCGTAGCTGTCACAGGGGGTGGCTATGGCTACACCTTC.

The gene calls are TRBV5-1 and TRBJ1-1, with no clear D. V was clipped by 0 bases and J by 6 bases, with 9 bases between them. CDR1 is SGHRS and CDR2 is YFSETQ in the germline V gene. The CDR3 is 13 residues long. CDR3 nucleotide sequence: TGCGCCAGCAGCTTGGGGAGGGCCGCTGAAGCTTTCTTT. This gives the protein CASSLGRAAEAFF.

The gene calls are TRBV27 and TRBJ2-3; D might be TRBD2 (6 bases). Germline-derived CDR1 and CDR2 are MNHEY and SMNVEV (reference sequence). V was cut by 5 bases and J by 1 base, with 19 bases left in between. The CDR3 has 17 amino acids. The CDR3 is CASSPDVSGFGTDTQYF. DNA of the CDR3: TGTGCCAGCAGTCCCGACGTTAGCGGATTTGGCACAGATACGCAGTATTTT.

This rearrangement joins TRBV7-2 to TRBJ1-5; D not certain. The germline CDR1 and CDR2 sequences are SGHTA and FQGNSA. Trimming removed 5 bases from V and 4 bases from J, with 6 bases in between. The CDR3 is 12 residues long. CDR3 in amino acids: CASSVQNQPQHF. CDR3 DNA sequence: TGTGCCAGCAGCGTGCAGAATCAGCCCCAGCATTTT.

This clone was recorded only once. The chain uses TRBV5-1 and TRBJ2-1; 9 bases match TRBD1. V dropped 2 bases and J dropped 7; count of bases not matched to a gene: 7. Per the germline V gene, CDR1 is SGHRS and CDR2 is YFSETQ. This CDR3 is 15 amino acids long. CDR3 amino acids: CASSFTGGLGNEQFF. CDR3 DNA sequence: TGCGCCAGCAGCTTTACAGGGGGCCTGGGGAATGAGCAGTTCTTC. Based on the CDR3 plus reference TRBV5-1 and TRBJ2-1, the full variable domain is KAGVTQTPRYLIKTRGQQVTLSCSPISGHRSVSWYQQTPGQGLQFLFEYFSETQRNKGNFPGRFSGRQFSNSRSEMNVSTLELGDSALYLCASSFTGGLGNEQFFGPGTRLTVL.

This CDR3 is CASSSPGGGNEKLFF. The CDR3 DNA sequence: TGTGCCAGCAGTTCCCCCGGGGGGGGTAATGAAAAACTGTTTTTT. The chain recombines TRBV7-2 with TRBJ1-4; TRBD1 is a possible D gene (5 bases). The CDR3 runs to 15 residues. V lost 6 bases and J 4 bases, leaving 15 bases between the germline ends. The germline V gene encodes CDR1 SGHTA and CDR2 FQGNSA.

The J gene is TRBJ1-1, the V gene TRBV25-1; D call uncertain. The V and J ends lost 2 bases and 10 bases respectively, with 11 bases between them. The CDR3 spans 12 residues. The germline gives CDR1 MGHDK, CDR2 SYGVNS. This chain's CDR3 is CASSEAGRGAFF. CDR3 in DNA: TGTGCCAGCAGTGAAGCCGGACGGGGAGCTTTCTTT.

V and J are TRBV30 and TRBJ1-3; no clear D. Germline CDR1 reads GTSNPN; CDR2 reads SVGIG (reference sequence). This CDR3 is 13 amino acids long. Trimming stripped 3 bases from V and 4 bases from J, with 10 bases between. CDR3 residues: CAWSLFSGNTIYF. The CDR3 nucleotides are TGTGCCTGGAGCCTCTTCTCCGGAAACACCATATATTTT.

This chain connects TRBV10-2 to TRBJ2-1, with D tentatively TRBD2 (6 bases). V was clipped by 3 bases and J by 4 bases, with 13 bases between them. The germline CDR1 and CDR2 sequences are WSHSY and SAAADI. This CDR3 region has 15 residues. In nucleotides, the CDR3 is TGCGCCAGCAGTGATGGGACTGCCACTTACAATGAGCAGTTCTTC. Translation gives CASSDGTATYNEQFF.

The V call is TRBV5-6, the J call TRBJ1-1; D is unclear. The V gene lost 0 bases and the J gene lost 8 bases, with 11 bases spanning the gap. Germline V gene data show CDR1 as SGHDT and CDR2 as YYEEEE. The CDR3 has 13 amino acids. CDR3 region: CASSLGAWNEAFF. CDR3 sequence (DNA): TGTGCCAGCAGCTTGGGGGCTTGGAACGAAGCTTTCTTT.

The rearrangement uses TRBV6-1 and TRBJ1-2; 8 nucleotides match TRBD1. This CDR3 has 14 residues. Losses at the gene ends were 6 bases for V and 3 bases for J; bases not matched to a gene: 6. Germline V gene data show CDR1 as MNHNS and CDR2 as SASEGT. CDR3 residues: CASRQGDRDYGYTF. CDR3 DNA: TGTGCCAGCAGACAGGGGGATCGGGACTATGGCTACACCTTC.

V and J are TRBV6-5 and TRBJ1-4; D unresolved. The CDR3 totals 15 residues. V lost 2 bases, J lost 3 bases, and 10 bases lay in between. CDR1 MNHEY and CDR2 SVGAGI come from the germline V gene. This CDR3 reads CASSYGPVANEKLFF. The CDR3 bases are TGTGCCAGCAGTTACGGGCCAGTAGCTAATGAAAAACTGTTTTTT.

J is TRBJ1-4 and V is TRBV5-6, with D perhaps matching TRBD1 (5 bases). The CDR3 spans 15 residues. CDR1 is SGHDT, CDR2 YYEEEE, per germline. Trimming took off 1 base at V and 6 bases at J, with 13 bases between the two ends. CDR3 loop: CASSLQGREDEKLFF. CDR3 DNA sequence: TGTGCCAGCAGCTTGCAGGGCAGGGAGGATGAAAAACTGTTTTTT.

This clone was counted between two and nine times. This sequence joins TRBV11-2 and TRBJ2-5; 12 bases are a match to TRBD2. With 4 bases clipped from V and 3 bases from J, the junction kept 15 bases outside the gene matches. The CDR3 extends over 19 amino acids. CDR1 is SGHAT, CDR2 FQNNGV, per germline. CDR3 residues: CASSSGRGLAGSGKETQYF. The CDR3 nucleotides are TGTGCCAGCAGCTCAGGTCGAGGACTAGCGGGGTCGGGCAAAGAGACCCAGTACTTC.

The chain has TRBV7-8 and TRBJ1-3, with TRBD1 matching over 9 bases. J gave up 2 bases and V 5 bases, and 1 base lay outside the gene matches. Germline CDR1 SGHVS, CDR2 FQNEAQ. CDR3 size: 14 residues. The CDR3 DNA reads TGTGCCAGCAGCCGGACAGGGGCTGGAAACACCATATATTTT. This codes for CASSRTGAGNTIYF.

The genes are TRBV28 and TRBJ2-7; 7 bases match TRBD2. The CDR3 has 14 amino acids. V dropped 5 bases and J dropped 3; count of bases not matched to a gene: 7. Germline V CDR1 and CDR2: MDHEN, SYDVKM. For the CDR3, the DNA is TGTGCCAGCAGTCCACCGGGAGGCTTCTACGAGCAGTACTTC. Translation gives CASSPPGGFYEQYF.

The J gene is TRBJ2-1, the V gene TRBV2, with 9 bases fitting TRBD1. The germline V gene encodes CDR1 SNHLY and CDR2 FYNNEI. The CDR3 is 18 amino acids. The V gene end was trimmed by 3 bases and the J gene end by 2 bases; junction bases not matched to a gene: 11. DNA of the CDR3: TGTGCCAGCAGTGAGCGGGACAGGGCCCTGAGCGCCTACAATGAGCAGTTCTTC. It encodes CASSERDRALSAYNEQFF.

The chain recombines TRBV2 with TRBJ2-2; D perhaps matches TRBD1 (6 bases). The V end was cut by 11 bases, the J end by 5 bases, with 18 bases between. The germline gives CDR1 SNHLY, CDR2 FYNNEI. The CDR3 runs to 14 residues. CDR3 DNA: TGTGCCGGTACCGGGACACTTTTTACCGGGGAGCTGTTTTTT. Translating it yields CAGTGTLFTGELFF.